This T cell receptor beta chain was profiled in a study of OX40 agonist ivuxolimab in advanced cancers. Overall study: Checkpoint inhibitors had been given previously to about 38% of patients.

Findings of the study overall: The mean number of expanded clones was higher in CD8+ T cells than in CD4+.

Turning to this clone: Its target is unknown.

The CDR3 runs to 15 residues. Trimming pared 4 bases from V and 3 bases from J, leaving 16 bases between. Germline CDR1 and CDR2: SGHVS and FNYEAQ. Assay: immunoSEQ multiplex PCR; the TCRdb copy retains only in-frame clones and omits some. Among more than 65,000 clones, 80% to 90% were seen once, and the ten largest hold 17%. The source of this sequence is an adult with an advanced solid tumor such as melanoma, head and neck, liver or kidney cancer. The chain joins TRBV7-6 to TRBJ2-7; D is possibly TRBD1 (5 bases). This sample comprised CD4+ or CD8+ T cells sorted from blood, obtained in a trial of the OX40 agonist ivuxolimab. The CDR3 region has the DNA TGTGCCAGCAGCTACCTACCGACAGAGAACTACGAGCAGTACTTC. Protein product: CASSYLPTENYEQYF. The complete variable domain, with remaining parts taken from reference TRBV7-6 and TRBJ2-7, reads GAGVSQSPRYKVTKRGQDVALRCDPISGHVSLYWYRQALGQGPEFLTYFNYEAQQDKSGLPNDRFSAERPEGSISTLTIQRTEQRDSAMYRCASSYLPTENYEQYFGPGTRLTVT.